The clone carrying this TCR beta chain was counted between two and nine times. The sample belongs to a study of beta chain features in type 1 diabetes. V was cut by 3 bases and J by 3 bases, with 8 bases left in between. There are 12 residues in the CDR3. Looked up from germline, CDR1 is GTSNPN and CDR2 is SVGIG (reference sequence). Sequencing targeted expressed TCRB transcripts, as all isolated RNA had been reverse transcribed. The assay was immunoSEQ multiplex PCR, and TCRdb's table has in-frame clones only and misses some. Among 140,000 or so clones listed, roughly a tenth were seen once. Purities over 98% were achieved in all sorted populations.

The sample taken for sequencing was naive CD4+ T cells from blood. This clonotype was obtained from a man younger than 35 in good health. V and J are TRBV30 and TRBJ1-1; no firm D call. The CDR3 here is CAWRTPDTEAFF. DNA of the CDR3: TGTGCCTGGAGGACACCTGACACTGAAGCTTTCTTT. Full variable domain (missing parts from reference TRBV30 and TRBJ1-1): SQTIHQWPATLVQPVGSPLSLECTVEGTSNPNLYWYRQAAGRGLQLLFYSVGIGQISSEVPQNLSASRPQDRQFILSSKKLLLSDSGFYLCAWRTPDTEAFFGQGTRLTVV.